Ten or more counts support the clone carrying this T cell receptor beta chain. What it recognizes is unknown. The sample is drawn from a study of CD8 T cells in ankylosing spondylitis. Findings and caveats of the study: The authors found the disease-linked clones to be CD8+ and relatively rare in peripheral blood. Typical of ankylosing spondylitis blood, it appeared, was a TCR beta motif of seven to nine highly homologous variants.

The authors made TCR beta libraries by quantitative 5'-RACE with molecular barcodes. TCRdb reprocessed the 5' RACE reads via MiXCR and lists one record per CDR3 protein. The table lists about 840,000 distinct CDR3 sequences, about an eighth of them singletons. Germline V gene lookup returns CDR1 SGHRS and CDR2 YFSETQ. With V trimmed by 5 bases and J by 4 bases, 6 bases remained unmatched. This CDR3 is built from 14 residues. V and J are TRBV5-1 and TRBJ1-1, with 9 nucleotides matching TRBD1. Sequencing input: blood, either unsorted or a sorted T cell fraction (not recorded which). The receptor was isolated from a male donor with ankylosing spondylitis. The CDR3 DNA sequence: TGCGCCAGCAGTCGGGACAGGGTTGGCACTGAAGCTTTCTTT. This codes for CASSRDRVGTEAFF.